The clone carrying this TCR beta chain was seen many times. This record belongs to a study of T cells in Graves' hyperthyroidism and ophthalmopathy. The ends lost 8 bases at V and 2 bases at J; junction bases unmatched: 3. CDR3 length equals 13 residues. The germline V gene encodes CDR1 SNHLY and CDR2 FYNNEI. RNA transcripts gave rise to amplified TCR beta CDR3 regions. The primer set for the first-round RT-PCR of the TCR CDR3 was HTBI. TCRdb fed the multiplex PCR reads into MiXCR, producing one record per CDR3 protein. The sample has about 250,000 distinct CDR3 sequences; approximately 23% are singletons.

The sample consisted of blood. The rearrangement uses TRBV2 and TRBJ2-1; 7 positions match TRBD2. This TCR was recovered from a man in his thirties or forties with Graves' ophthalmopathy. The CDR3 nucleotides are TGTGCCAGCGAGCGGGGCGCCTACAATGAGCAGTTCTTC. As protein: CASERGAYNEQFF.